These T cell receptor beta chains were read from a single sample in a study of shared clonotypes between healthy human individuals. Data came from immunoSEQ multiplex PCR; TCRdb stores just in-frame clones and leaves some out. The table includes 950,000 to 1,100,000 clones, approximately 70% detected once. The sample was memory CD4+ T cells sorted from blood. The receptors here all came from a man between 18 and 29 years old in good health. CDR3s leave out the opening cysteine and the closing phenylalanine or tryptophan. Fields, in order: clone size, V gene, J gene, CDR3 protein. Not all rows give a size; the values are once, few, many and, for expanded clones, a class.

clone size: NA; V gene: TRBV11-2; J gene: TRBJ2-7; CDR3 protein: ASSSGLAASYEQY
clone size: NA; V gene: TRBV30; J gene: TRBJ2-7; CDR3 protein: AWTRAGPYEQY
clone size: NA; V gene: TRBV18; J gene: TRBJ2-7; CDR3 protein: ASSPSGYYEQY
clone size: NA; V gene: TRBV11-3; J gene: TRBJ1-2; CDR3 protein: ASSLRTGGGNYGYT
clone size: NA; V gene: TRBV18; J gene: TRBJ1-1; CDR3 protein: ASSREATEAF
clone size: few; V gene: TRBV29-1; J gene: TRBJ2-2; CDR3 protein: SVQGLSNTGELF
clone size: NA; V gene: TRBV18; J gene: TRBJ2-7; CDR3 protein: ASSSGQGSEQY
clone size: NA; V gene: TRBV10-3; J gene: TRBJ2-7; CDR3 protein: ATAVGPYEQY
clone size: NA; V gene: TRBV9; J gene: TRBJ1-3; CDR3 protein: ASSVADSSGNTIY
clone size: once; V gene: TRBV7-9; J gene: TRBJ1-1; CDR3 protein: ASSLERGTEAF
clone size: NA; V gene: TRBV30; J gene: TRBJ1-1; CDR3 protein: AWSPGTPGAF
clone size: NA; V gene: TRBV28; J gene: TRBJ1-2; CDR3 protein: ATTPRKFSYGYT
clone size: NA; V gene: TRBV25-1; J gene: TRBJ2-3; CDR3 protein: ASSLQGKTDTQY
clone size: NA; V gene: TRBV5-6; J gene: TRBJ1-4; CDR3 protein: ASNRAGPQRHGEKLF
clone size: NA; V gene: TRBV6-1; J gene: TRBJ1-2; CDR3 protein: ASRSTGGAGGYT
clone size: NA; V gene: TRBV5-6; J gene: TRBJ2-7; CDR3 protein: ASSWEGRQY
clone size: NA; V gene: TRBV19; J gene: TRBJ1-1; CDR3 protein: ASSITGSNTEAF
clone size: NA; V gene: TRBV29-1; J gene: TRBJ2-3; CDR3 protein: SVLGTSGRVDTQY
clone size: NA; V gene: TRBV5-4; J gene: TRBJ2-1; CDR3 protein: ASSRPGTGRINEQF
clone size: NA; V gene: TRBV30; J gene: TRBJ1-2; CDR3 protein: AWEQENYGYT
clone size: few; V gene: TRBV7-2; J gene: TRBJ1-1; CDR3 protein: ASSLEVSAEAF
clone size: once; V gene: TRBV4-3; J gene: TRBJ2-3; CDR3 protein: ASSQEGQALSTDTQY
clone size: NA; V gene: TRBV5-1; J gene: TRBJ2-7; CDR3 protein: ASSPGGLAGAYEQY
clone size: NA; V gene: TRBV27; J gene: TRBJ2-5; CDR3 protein: AMSDLSETQY
clone size: NA; V gene: TRBV29-1; J gene: TRBJ2-4; CDR3 protein: SVILDTGKNIQY
clone size: few; V gene: TRBV10-1; J gene: TRBJ2-5; CDR3 protein: ASSDAMGGETQY
clone size: NA; V gene: TRBV6-5; J gene: TRBJ1-2; CDR3 protein: ASRNSSNYGYT
clone size: NA; V gene: TRBV23-1; J gene: TRBJ1-5; CDR3 protein: ASSPEHRAGQPQH
clone size: NA; V gene: TRBV7-2; J gene: TRBJ2-5; CDR3 protein: ASSISTGQETQY
clone size: NA; V gene: TRBV30; J gene: TRBJ2-5; CDR3 protein: AWSVDPRETQY
clone size: NA; V gene: TRBV27; J gene: TRBJ2-6; CDR3 protein: ASSPRTVSSGANVLT
clone size: NA; V gene: TRBV11-2; J gene: TRBJ1-1; CDR3 protein: ASSFAQGITEAF
clone size: NA; V gene: TRBV7-2; J gene: TRBJ2-1; CDR3 protein: ASSLGEGSYNEQF
clone size: NA; V gene: TRBV6-7; J gene: TRBJ2-7; CDR3 protein: ASSYDWGGPTSDPYEQY
clone size: NA; V gene: TRBV9; J gene: TRBJ2-1; CDR3 protein: ASSQGLAYYNEQF
clone size: few; V gene: TRBV5-4; J gene: TRBJ2-1; CDR3 protein: ASSLGLLAGANNEQF
clone size: once; V gene: TRBV5-1; J gene: TRBJ2-1; CDR3 protein: ASSLLTESHNEQF
clone size: NA; V gene: TRBV7-9; J gene: TRBJ2-1; CDR3 protein: ASSLALGETANEQF
clone size: NA; V gene: TRBV18; J gene: TRBJ2-1; CDR3 protein: ASSPPRDQLSYNEQF
clone size: NA; V gene: TRBV7-2; J gene: TRBJ1-1; CDR3 protein: ASSLVSASNTEAF
clone size: NA; V gene: TRBV6-6; J gene: TRBJ1-1; CDR3 protein: ASSYQGANTEAF
clone size: NA; V gene: TRBV10-2; J gene: TRBJ2-2; CDR3 protein: ASFSGLAGAGELF
clone size: NA; V gene: TRBV15; J gene: TRBJ1-2; CDR3 protein: ATGVQGLEGYT
clone size: NA; V gene: TRBV9; J gene: TRBJ2-3; CDR3 protein: ASSGPGLAGTDTQY
clone size: NA; V gene: TRBV7-6; J gene: TRBJ2-7; CDR3 protein: ASSLAGSGSYEQY
clone size: NA; V gene: TRBV7-9; J gene: TRBJ1-6; CDR3 protein: ASSSPNSPLH
clone size: NA; V gene: TRBV7-8; J gene: TRBJ2-7; CDR3 protein: ASRQDRENEQY
clone size: NA; V gene: TRBV10-3; J gene: TRBJ2-1; CDR3 protein: AIGPGARMSNEQF
clone size: NA; V gene: TRBV18; J gene: TRBJ2-1; CDR3 protein: ASSPLDREYNEQF
clone size: NA; V gene: TRBV19; J gene: TRBJ2-7; CDR3 protein: ASSITSYYEQY
clone size: NA; V gene: TRBV28; J gene: TRBJ1-3; CDR3 protein: ASNTGTARNTIY
clone size: few; V gene: TRBV5-6; J gene: TRBJ1-5; CDR3 protein: ASSKNRGHQPQH